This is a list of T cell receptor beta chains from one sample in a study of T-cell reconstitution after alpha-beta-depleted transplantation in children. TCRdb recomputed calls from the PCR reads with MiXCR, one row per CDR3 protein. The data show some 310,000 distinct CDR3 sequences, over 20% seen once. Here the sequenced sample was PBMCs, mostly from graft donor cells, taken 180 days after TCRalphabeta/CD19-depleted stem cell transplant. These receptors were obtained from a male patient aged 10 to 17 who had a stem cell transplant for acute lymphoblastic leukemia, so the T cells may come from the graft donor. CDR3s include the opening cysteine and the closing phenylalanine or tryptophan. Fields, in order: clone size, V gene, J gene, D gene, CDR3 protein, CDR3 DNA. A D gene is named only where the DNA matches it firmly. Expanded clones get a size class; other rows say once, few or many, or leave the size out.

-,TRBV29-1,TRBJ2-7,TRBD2,CSAPRTRRGGEQYF,TGCAGCGCCCCACGGACTAGACGGGGAGGAGAGCAGTACTTC
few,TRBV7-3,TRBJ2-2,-,CASSPLGSTGELFF,TGTGCCAGCAGCCCCCTAGGTTCCACCGGGGAGCTGTTTTTT
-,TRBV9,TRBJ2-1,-,CASSVGGDIYNEQFF,TGTGCCAGCAGCGTAGGGGGGGACATCTACAATGAGCAGTTCTTC
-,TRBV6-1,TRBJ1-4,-,CASSERETINEKLFF,TGTGCCAGCAGTGAAAGGGAAACCATTAATGAAAAACTGTTTTTT
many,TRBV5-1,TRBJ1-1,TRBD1,CASSRQGTEAFF,TGCGCCAGCAGCCGACAGGGCACTGAAGCTTTCTTT
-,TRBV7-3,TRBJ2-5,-,CASSDPRVGETQYF,TGTGCCAGCAGCGACCCCCGGGTGGGAGAGACCCAGTACTTC
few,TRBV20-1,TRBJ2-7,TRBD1,CSADRDIDEQYF,TGCAGTGCTGACAGGGACATCGACGAGCAGTACTTC
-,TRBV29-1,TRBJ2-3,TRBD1,CSVKWSRGQSDTQYF,TGCAGCGTTAAATGGTCAAGGGGGCAGAGTGATACGCAGTATTTT
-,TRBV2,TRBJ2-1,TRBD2,CASRAWTSGRYNEQFF,TGTGCCAGCAGAGCCTGGACTAGCGGGAGGTACAATGAGCAGTTCTTC
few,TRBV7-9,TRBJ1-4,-,CASSLAPRIHEKLFF,TGTGCCAGCAGCTTAGCGCCCAGGATCCATGAAAAACTGTTTTTT
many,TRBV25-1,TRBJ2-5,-,CASSPVGVYQETQYF,TGTGCCAGCTCCCCCGTAGGGGTCTACCAAGAGACCCAGTACTTC
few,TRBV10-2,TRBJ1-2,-,CASSDPGIGYTF,TGCGCCAGCAGTGACCCCGGGATTGGCTACACCTTC
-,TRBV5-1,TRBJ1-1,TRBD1,CASSLVSLAGGEAFF,TGCGCCAGCAGCTTGGTTAGTTTGGCAGGGGGTGAAGCTTTCTTT
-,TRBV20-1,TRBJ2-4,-,CSADGGWANIQYF,TGCAGTGCGGATGGGGGGTGGGCAAACATTCAGTACTTC
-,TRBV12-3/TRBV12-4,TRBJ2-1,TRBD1,CASSAPGTGYNEQFF,TGTGCCAGCAGTGCGCCCGGGACAGGGTACAATGAGCAGTTCTTC
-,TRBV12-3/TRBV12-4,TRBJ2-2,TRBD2,CASSLRASGSPGYTGELFF,TGTGCCAGCAGTTTAAGGGCTAGCGGGAGCCCCGGGTACACCGGGGAGCTGTTTTTT
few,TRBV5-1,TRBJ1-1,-,CASSSSHFTSPSEAFF,TGCGCCAGCAGCTCGAGCCATTTTACCTCTCCAAGTGAAGCTTTCTTT
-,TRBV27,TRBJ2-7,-,CASPKKTAAEYF,TGTGCCAGCCCCAAAAAGACCGCGGCGGAGTACTTC
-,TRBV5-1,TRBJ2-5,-,CASSLSVPETQYF,TGCGCCAGCAGCTTGTCCGTCCCAGAGACCCAGTACTTC
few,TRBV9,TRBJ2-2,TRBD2,CASSSSLTSGESGELFF,TGTGCCAGCAGCTCCTCCCTGACTAGCGGGGAGTCCGGGGAGCTGTTTTTT
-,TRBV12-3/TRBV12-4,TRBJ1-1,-,CASSLGGLTAFF,TGTGCCAGCAGTTTAGGCGGCTTGACAGCTTTCTTT
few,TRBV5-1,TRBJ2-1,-,CASSLDRLRLNEQFF,TGCGCCAGCAGCTTGGATAGACTCCGCCTAAATGAGCAGTTCTTC
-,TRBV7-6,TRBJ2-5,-,CASSFPRESIETQYF,TGTGCCAGCAGCTTTCCAAGGGAGAGTATAGAGACCCAGTACTTC
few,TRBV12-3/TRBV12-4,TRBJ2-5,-,CASSPRTVQETQYF,TGTGCCAGCAGCCCAAGGACAGTCCAAGAGACCCAGTACTTC
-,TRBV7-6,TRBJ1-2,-,CASSGDGYGYTF,TGTGCCAGCAGCGGGGACGGCTATGGCTACACCTTC
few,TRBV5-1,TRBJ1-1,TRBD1,CASSLEGQGYTEAFF,TGCGCCAGCAGCTTGGAGGGACAGGGTTACACTGAAGCTTTCTTT
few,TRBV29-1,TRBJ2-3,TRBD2,CSVAAGVLSTDTQYF,TGCAGCGTTGCAGCGGGAGTATTGAGCACAGATACGCAGTATTTT
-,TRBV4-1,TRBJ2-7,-,CASSQIGREQYF,TGCGCCAGCAGCCAAATTGGCAGGGAGCAGTACTTC
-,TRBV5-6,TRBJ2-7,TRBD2,CASSLIAGHYEQYF,TGTGCCAGCAGCTTGATAGCGGGACACTACGAGCAGTACTTC
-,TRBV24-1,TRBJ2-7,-,CATSDSLGATYEQYF,TGTGCCACCAGTGATTCGCTTGGGGCTACCTACGAGCAGTACTTC
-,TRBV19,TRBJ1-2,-,CASSRAVGYTF,TGTGCCAGTAGCCGGGCGGTGGGCTACACCTTC
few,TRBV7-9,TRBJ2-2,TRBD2,CASSPYAGAVTGELFF,TGTGCCAGCAGCCCTTACGCGGGAGCGGTCACCGGGGAGCTGTTTTTT
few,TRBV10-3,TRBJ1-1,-,CAIRERGPNTEAFF,TGTGCCATCAGGGAGAGGGGCCCGAACACTGAAGCTTTCTTT
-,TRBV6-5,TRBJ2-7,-,CASSYSKGTVYEQYF,TGTGCCAGCAGTTACTCGAAGGGTACGGTTTACGAGCAGTACTTC
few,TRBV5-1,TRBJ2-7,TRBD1,CASSFSGQGYEQYF,TGCGCCAGCAGCTTTTCGGGACAGGGTTACGAGCAGTACTTC
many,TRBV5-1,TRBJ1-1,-,CASSLAGNTEAFF,TGTGCCAGCAGTTTAGCCGGGAACACTGAAGCTTTCTTT
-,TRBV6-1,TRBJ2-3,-,CASSVTGVAGTQYF,TGTGCCAGCAGTGTGACAGGAGTAGCGGGCACGCAGTATTTT
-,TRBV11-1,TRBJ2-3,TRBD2,CASSLGSSGRGARTDTQYF,TGTGCCAGCAGCTTAGGAAGTAGCGGGAGGGGAGCAAGGACAGATACGCAGTATTTT
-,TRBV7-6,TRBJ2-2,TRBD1,CASSSGQGANTGELFF,TGTGCCAGCAGCTCTGGACAGGGGGCGAACACCGGGGAGCTGTTTTTT
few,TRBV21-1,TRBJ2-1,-,CASSKRVSYNEQFF,TGTGCCAGCAGCAAGAGGGTATCCTACAATGAGCAGTTCTTC
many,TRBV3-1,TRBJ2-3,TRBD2,CASSRRTSGSTDTQYF,TGTGCCAGCAGCCGACGGACTAGCGGGAGCACAGATACGCAGTATTTT
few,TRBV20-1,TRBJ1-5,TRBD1,CSASRGQNPQSPQHF,TGCAGTGCTAGCAGGGGACAGAACCCGCAATCGCCCCAGCATTTT
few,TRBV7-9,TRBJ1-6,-,CASSTVGSSYNSPLHF,TGTGCCAGCAGCACCGTGGGAAGCTCCTATAATTCACCCCTCCACTTT
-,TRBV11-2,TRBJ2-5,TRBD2,CASSLSGRGSTIGETQYF,TGTGCCAGCAGCTTATCCGGGAGGGGATCCACAATTGGAGAGACCCAGTACTTC
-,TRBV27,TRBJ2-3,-,CASSPFRGPTDTQYF,TGTGCCAGCAGTCCCTTCAGAGGACCGACAGATACGCAGTATTTT
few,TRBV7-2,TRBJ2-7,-,CASSQGRKGDYEQYF,TGTGCCAGCAGCCAAGGAAGAAAAGGGGACTACGAGCAGTACTTC
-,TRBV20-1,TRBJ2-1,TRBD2,CSAREGFDEQFF,TGCAGTGCGAGGGAGGGATTTGATGAGCAGTTCTTC
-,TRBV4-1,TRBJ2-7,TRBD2,CASSKPGTSLSYEQYF,TGCGCCAGCAGCAAACCCGGGACTAGCCTATCCTACGAGCAGTACTTC
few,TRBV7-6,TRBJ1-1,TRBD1,CASSLERYRGNTEAFF,TGTGCCAGCAGCTTAGAGAGGTACAGGGGGAACACTGAAGCTTTCTTT
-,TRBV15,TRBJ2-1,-,CATSRVPPYNEQFF,TGTGCCACCAGCAGAGTTCCACCTTACAATGAGCAGTTCTTC
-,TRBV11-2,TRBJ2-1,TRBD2,CASTQGLAGARGNEQFF,TGTGCCAGCACCCAGGGACTAGCGGGAGCGCGGGGCAATGAGCAGTTCTTC
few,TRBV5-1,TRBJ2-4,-,CASSLAQGALAKNIQYF,TGCGCCAGCAGCTTGGCACAGGGAGCTTTAGCCAAAAACATTCAGTACTTC
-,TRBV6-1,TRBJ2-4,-,CASSPVSILAKNIQYF,TGTGCCAGCAGCCCGGTTTCGATACTAGCCAAAAACATTCAGTACTTC